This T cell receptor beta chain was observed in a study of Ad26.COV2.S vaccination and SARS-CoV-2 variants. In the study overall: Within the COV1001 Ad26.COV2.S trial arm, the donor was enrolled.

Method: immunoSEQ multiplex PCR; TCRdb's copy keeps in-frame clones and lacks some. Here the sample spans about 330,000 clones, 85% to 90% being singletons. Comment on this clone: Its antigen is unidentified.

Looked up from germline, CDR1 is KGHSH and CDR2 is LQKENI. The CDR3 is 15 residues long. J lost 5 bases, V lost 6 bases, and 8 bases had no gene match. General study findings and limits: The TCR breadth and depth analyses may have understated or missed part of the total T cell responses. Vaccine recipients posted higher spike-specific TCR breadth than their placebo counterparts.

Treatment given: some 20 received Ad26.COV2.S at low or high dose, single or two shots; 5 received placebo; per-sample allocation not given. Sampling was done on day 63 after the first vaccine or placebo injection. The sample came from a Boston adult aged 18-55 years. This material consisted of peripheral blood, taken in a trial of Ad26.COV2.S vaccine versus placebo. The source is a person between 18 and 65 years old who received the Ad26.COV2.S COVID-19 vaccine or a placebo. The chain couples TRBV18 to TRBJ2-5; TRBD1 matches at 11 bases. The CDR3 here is CASSWDRGSSETQYF. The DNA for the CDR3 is TGTGCCAGCTCCTGGGACAGGGGGAGTTCGGAGACCCAGTACTTC.